This T cell receptor beta chain was documented in a study of blood T cell repertoires in COVID-19. Study overall: Material from acute and convalescent COVID-19 was sourced from the United States, Italy and Spain. In each case, the material was cDNA or gDNA derived from T cells, B-cell-depleted T cells, or PBMCs.

In the study's own analysis: For nucleated cells, counts were estimated from reference gene primer amplification. Generated by immunoSEQ multiplex PCR, the TCRdb table keeps only in-frame clones and is missing some. From that table come the V and J calls and clone size; the DNA was used to work out D and trimming. The data show about 250,000 clones, roughly 90% seen once. This receptor was taken from a man aged 30 to 45 with acute or convalescent COVID-19. Sequencing input: peripheral blood.

CDR3 loop: CASSLTGVNTEAFF. The CDR3 region has the DNA TGTGCCAGCAGCTTAACAGGAGTGAACACTGAAGCTTTCTTT. This sequence joins TRBV7-9 and TRBJ1-1, with D tentatively TRBD1 (5 bases). V was cut by 2 bases and J by 0 bases, with 7 bases left in between. Per germline, CDR1 SEHNR and CDR2 FQNEAQ (reference sequence). CDR3 length equals 14 residues.